This TCR beta chain was sequenced in a study of OX40 agonist ivuxolimab in advanced cancers. General study points: It was not determined which antigens were specifically recognized by the peripheral T cells that had undergone clonal expansion.

Germline V gives CDR1 MNHNS, CDR2 SASEGT. After removal of 10 bases from V and 3 bases from J, the junction contained 8 bases not matched to a gene. The CDR3 is made up of 14 amino acids. The data were produced by immunoSEQ multiplex PCR, yet TCRdb's version contains in-frame clones alone and is incomplete. The top ten clones hold about 6.9% of a sample with approximately 78,000 clones, about 82% of them seen once. Turning to this clone: Its antigen is unknown.

The sequencing used CD4+ or CD8+ T cells sorted from blood, collected in a trial of the OX40 agonist ivuxolimab. The chain is built from TRBV6-1 and TRBJ2-1; 8 bases line up with TRBD2. This sequence was found in an adult with an advanced solid tumor such as melanoma, head and neck, liver or kidney cancer. CDR3 coding DNA: TGTGCCACCCAGGGGCGGGGGGTCTACAATGAGCAGTTCTTC. Its translation is CATQGRGVYNEQFF.